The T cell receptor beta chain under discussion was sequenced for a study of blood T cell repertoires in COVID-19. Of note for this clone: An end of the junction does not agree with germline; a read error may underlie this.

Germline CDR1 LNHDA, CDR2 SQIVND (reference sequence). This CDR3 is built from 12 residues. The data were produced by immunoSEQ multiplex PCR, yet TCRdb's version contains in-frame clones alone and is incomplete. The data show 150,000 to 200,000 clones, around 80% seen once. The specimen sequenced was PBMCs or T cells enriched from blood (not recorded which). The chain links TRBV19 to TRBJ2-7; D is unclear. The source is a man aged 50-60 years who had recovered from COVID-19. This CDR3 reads CASSTPEIKVSF. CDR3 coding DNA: TGTGCCAGTAGTACACCCGAAATAAAAGTGAGCTTC.